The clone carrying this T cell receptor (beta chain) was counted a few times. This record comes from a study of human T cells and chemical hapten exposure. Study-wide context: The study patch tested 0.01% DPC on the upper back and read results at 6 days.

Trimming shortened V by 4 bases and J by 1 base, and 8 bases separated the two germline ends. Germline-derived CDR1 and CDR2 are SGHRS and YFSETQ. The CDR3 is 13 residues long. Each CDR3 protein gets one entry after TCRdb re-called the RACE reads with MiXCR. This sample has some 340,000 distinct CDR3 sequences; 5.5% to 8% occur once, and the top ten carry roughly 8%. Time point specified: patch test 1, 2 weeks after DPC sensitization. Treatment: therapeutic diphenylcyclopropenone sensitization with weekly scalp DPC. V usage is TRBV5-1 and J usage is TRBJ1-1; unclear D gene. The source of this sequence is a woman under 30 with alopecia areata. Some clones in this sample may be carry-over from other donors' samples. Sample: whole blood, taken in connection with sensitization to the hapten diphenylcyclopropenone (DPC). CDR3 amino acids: CASSGIRNTEAFF. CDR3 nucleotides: TGCGCCAGCAGCGGAATCAGGAACACTGAAGCTTTCTTT. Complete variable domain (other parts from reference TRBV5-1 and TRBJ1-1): KAGVTQTPRYLIKTRGQQVTLSCSPISGHRSVSWYQQTPGQGLQFLFEYFSETQRNKGNFPGRFSGRQFSNSRSEMNVSTLELGDSALYLCASSGIRNTEAFFGQGTRLTVV.